The 21 T cell receptor beta chains below all came from one sample that was sequenced in a study of regulatory T cells in long-lasting Graves disease (dated by TCRdb to the early 2020s). Taken with the paper, the label for time point translates to: persistent/refractory GD, antithyroid drugs over 5 years with positive TRAb. For both TCR sequencing and RNA sequencing, RNA was extracted from PBMCs using TRIzol. Library method: multiplex PCR. TCRdb shows the sequencer as Illumina HiSeq 4000. To build TCR beta libraries, CDR3 regions were amplified by Arm-PCR using iRepertoire HTBI primers. Using fastp trimming at Q25 and MiXCR clonotype assembly, TCRdb reanalyzed the public sequencing data and kept in-frame beta chains. Every CDR3 protein is listed once, alongside the most common genes and DNA of its rows. This sample comprises 400,000 to 500,000 distinct CDR3 sequences, 22% of them detected only once. The ten largest account for less than 15% of the sample.

The sequenced sample was peripheral blood mononuclear cells (PBMCs), obtained when the disease was refractory, from a patient treated with antithyroid drugs. Receptors were obtained from a female donor with Graves disease.

This sequence joins TRBV29-1 and TRBJ2-4, with D possibly called TRBD1 or TRBD2 (5 bases each). With 4 bases removed from V and 8 bases from J, the gap between germline ends came to 15 bases. There are 13 residues in the CDR3. The germline V gene encodes CDR1 SQVTM and CDR2 ANQGSEA. The CDR3 coding sequence is TGCAGCGTTGGGAGTGAGGGGTGGGACATTCAGTACTTC. This codes for CSVGSEGWDIQYF.

This clonotype was picked up many times. The genes are TRBV28 and TRBJ1-5; weak D call: TRBD1 (6 bases). This CDR3 comprises 17 residues. Per germline, CDR1 MDHEN and CDR2 SYDVKM. The ends were cut back, 6 bases at V and 0 bases at J, with 18 bases in the middle. The CDR3 bases are TGTGCCAGCAGACAATGGGGGCTCGGTTATAGCAATCAGCCCCAGCATTTT. It yields the protein CASRQWGLGYSNQPQHF.

Only a few counts were recorded for this clonotype. This sequence joins TRBV6-1 and TRBJ2-5, with D perhaps assigned TRBD1 or TRBD2 (6 bases each). The CDR3 length is 15 residues. Germline CDR1 and CDR2: MNHNS and SASEGT. Trimming removed 0 bases from V and 5 bases from J, with 13 bases in between. Here the CDR3 DNA reads TGTGCCAGCAGTGAAGCGTTGGGGGGCTGGGAGACCCAGTACTTC. Translation gives CASSEALGGWETQYF.

This clonotype was recorded many times. This chain uses TRBV12-3 or TRBV12-4 with TRBJ1-2; D not resolved. The CDR3 extends over 12 amino acids. V was shortened by 2 bases and J by 8 bases, with 9 bases between the two germline ends. Here the CDR3 reads CASSLSFDGYTF. CDR3 bases: TGTGCCAGCAGTTTATCATTCGACGGCTACACCTTC.

This clonotype was observed many times. The chain has TRBV7-2 and TRBJ1-5, with TRBD1 matching over 11 bases. The CDR3 has 15 residues. V was pared by 5 bases and J by 6 bases, with 6 bases of the junction left unmatched. Germline V CDR1 and CDR2: SGHTA, FQGNSA. The CDR3 region is CASSPGQGAGQPQHF. CDR3 nucleotide sequence: TGTGCCAGCAGCCCAGGACAGGGGGCAGGTCAGCCCCAGCATTTT.

This clonotype was observed many times. J is TRBJ1-5 and V is TRBV12-3 or TRBV12-4, with a possible D match to TRBD1 (5 bases). This CDR3 is built from 13 residues. The V end lost 2 bases, the J end lost 7 bases, and 9 bases lay between the germline ends. The CDR3 is CASSLKGTQPQHF. The CDR3 DNA sequence: TGTGCCAGCAGTTTAAAAGGGACCCAGCCCCAGCATTTT.

The chain carries TRBV2 and TRBJ1-5; D is undetermined. Per germline, CDR1 SNHLY and CDR2 FYNNEI. The CDR3 has 16 amino acids. V was pared by 9 bases and J by 0 bases, with 18 bases between. CDR3 coding DNA: TGTGCCAGTGGCTTGGGAGGCACAAATAGCAATCAGCCCCAGCATTTT. This codes for CASGLGGTNSNQPQHF.

This chain connects TRBV20-1 to TRBJ1-1; D remains unclear. Germline lookup yields CDR1 DFQATT and CDR2 SNEGSKA (reference sequence). Between the trimmed V and J ends, which lost 6 bases and 1 base, there was a span of 12 bases. This CDR3 is 13 amino acids long. Here the CDR3 DNA reads TGCAGTGCCATAGGACCCACGAACACTGAAGCTTTCTTT. Translating gives CSAIGPTNTEAFF.

The chain carries TRBV30 and TRBJ1-1; no firm D call. Germline CDR1 GTSNPN, CDR2 SVGIG (reference sequence). V was cut by 3 bases and J by 0 bases, with 11 bases left in between. There are 14 residues in the CDR3. The CDR3 protein is CAWRYSFMNTEAFF. As DNA, the CDR3 is TGTGCCTGGAGATACAGTTTCATGAACACTGAAGCTTTCTTT. Full variable domain (outside the CDR3, taken from reference TRBV30 and TRBJ1-1): SQTIHQWPATLVQPVGSPLSLECTVEGTSNPNLYWYRQAAGRGLQLLFYSVGIGQISSEVPQNLSASRPQDRQFILSSKKLLLSDSGFYLCAWRYSFMNTEAFFGQGTRLTVV.

This clonotype turned up a few times. The chain uses TRBV18 and TRBJ2-7; D tentatively reads TRBD1 or TRBD2 (5 bases each). V was trimmed by 3 bases and J by 5 bases, leaving 14 bases between them. Germline CDR1 is KGHSH and CDR2 is LQKENI. CDR3 length: 14 amino acids. Written as DNA, the CDR3 is TGTGCCAGCTCACCGGGGGTTGGAGGAAACGAGCAGTACTTC. This encodes CASSPGVGGNEQYF.

CDR3 bases: TGTGCCAGTAGGGACAGTAGTCTTTTGTTTTTT. Translation: CASRDSSLLFF. The rearrangement links TRBV19 to TRBJ1-4, with D possibly matching TRBD1 (6 bases). The CDR3 contains 11 residues. The V gene lost 6 bases and the J gene lost 15 bases, with 14 bases spanning the gap. CDR1 is LNHDA and CDR2 is SQIVND in the germline V gene (reference sequence).

This clonotype was recorded a few times. This chain uses TRBV29-1 with TRBJ2-7, with TRBD1 matching 10 bases. The germline CDR1 and CDR2 sequences are SQVTM and ANQGSEA. CDR3 length: 12 residues. The trim removed 5 bases at V and 3 bases at J, leaving 1 base unmatched. CDR3 amino acids: CSVRTGGYEQYF. CDR3 bases: TGCAGCGTTAGGACAGGGGGCTACGAGCAGTACTTC.

Ten or more counts support this clonotype. This chain uses TRBV6-1 with TRBJ1-1; D not resolved. V gave up 9 bases and J gave up 3 bases, with 14 bases separating them. CDR1 and CDR2 from the germline V gene are MNHNS and SASEGT. The CDR3 contains 13 residues. CDR3 in amino acids: CASLPRMDTEAFF. CDR3 nucleotide sequence: TGTGCCAGTCTTCCCCGGATGGACACTGAAGCTTTCTTT.

This clonotype has a count of ten or more. The chain joins TRBV12-3 or TRBV12-4 to TRBJ1-6; 8 bases are a match to TRBD1. J gave up 10 bases and V 6 bases, and 8 bases lay outside the gene matches. The CDR3 runs to 14 residues. The CDR3 loop is CASSFTGGSSPLHF. CDR3 coding DNA: TGTGCCAGCAGCTTTACAGGGGGTTCGTCACCCCTCCACTTT.

In its sample, this clonotype was seen many times. The rearrangement uses TRBV28 and TRBJ1-5; 9 bases align to TRBD1. CDR1 is MDHEN and CDR2 is SYDVKM in the germline V gene. V dropped 6 bases and J dropped 3; count of bases not matched to a gene: 9. This CDR3 has 16 amino acids. CDR3 in DNA: TGTGCCAGCAGGCGTACCGGGACAGGGTTCAATCAGCCCCAGCATTTT. This translates into CASRRTGTGFNQPQHF.

This chain uses TRBV20-1 with TRBJ2-7; a weak D match, TRBD1 (5 bases). This CDR3 spans 12 amino acids. Per germline, CDR1 DFQATT and CDR2 SNEGSKA (reference sequence). Trimming removed 3 bases from V and 6 bases from J, with 12 bases in between. The CDR3 is CSARDTAFEQYF. In nucleotides, the CDR3 is TGCAGTGCTAGGGACACCGCCTTCGAGCAGTACTTC.

This chain links TRBV30 with TRBJ2-4; D might be TRBD2 (5 bases). V lost 4 bases, J lost 0 bases, and 10 bases lay in between. CDR3 length: 14 amino acids. Looked up from germline, CDR1 is GTSNPN and CDR2 is SVGIG (reference sequence). CDR3 coding DNA: TGTGCCTGGATCCCTAGCTTAGCCAAAAACATTCAGTACTTC. The encoded protein is CAWIPSLAKNIQYF.

The chain uses TRBV6-1 and TRBJ1-1; 7 nucleotides agree with TRBD1. The CDR3 is 15 residues long. Germline CDR1 and CDR2: MNHNS and SASEGT. Trimming took 6 bases from V and 1 from J; bases not matched to a gene: 8. CDR3 nucleotides: TGTGCCAGCAGACCAACAGGGGTTCAGAACACTGAAGCTTTCTTT. Protein: CASRPTGVQNTEAFF.

This clonotype has a handful of counts. The chain has TRBV18 and TRBJ1-1, with D possibly TRBD1 on 6 matching bases. This CDR3 is built from 16 residues. V was shortened by 5 bases and J by 0 bases, with 16 bases between the two germline ends. CDR1 is KGHSH and CDR2 is LQKENI in the germline V gene. The CDR3 loop reads CASSSWDGGMNTEAFF. CDR3 in DNA: TGTGCCAGCTCATCTTGGGACGGGGGCATGAACACTGAAGCTTTCTTT. Looking up the rest from reference TRBV18 and TRBJ1-1 gives the full variable domain: NAGVMQNPRHLVRRRGQEARLRCSPMKGHSHVYWYRQLPEEGLKFMVYLQKENIIDESGMPKERFSAEFPKEGPSILRIQQVVRGDSAAYFCASSSWDGGMNTEAFFGQGTRLTVV.

The J gene is TRBJ2-1, the V gene TRBV28, with D possibly TRBD1 on 5 matching bases. Per germline, CDR1 MDHEN and CDR2 SYDVKM. V was trimmed by 4 bases and J by 4 bases, leaving 11 bases between them. The CDR3 is 14 amino acids. The CDR3 is CASSSRDRYNEQFF. CDR3 DNA sequence: TGTGCCAGCAGTTCTAGAGACAGATACAATGAGCAGTTCTTC.

This clonotype was observed many times. V is TRBV2 and J is TRBJ1-4; no firm D call. The germline gives CDR1 SNHLY, CDR2 FYNNEI. The CDR3 length is 15 residues. The V gene lost 8 bases and the J gene lost 8 bases, with 21 bases spanning the gap. CDR3 nucleotide sequence: TGTGCCAGCCGACCGGGCCCAGGTCGGAACGAAAAACTGTTTTTT. Protein sequence: CASRPGPGRNEKLFF.